A selection of T cell receptor beta chains follows, all from one sample in a study of blood T cells in healthy people across ages. TCRdb re-derived calls from the 5' RACE reads in MiXCR, one entry per CDR3 protein. This sample has about 1.5 million distinct CDR3 sequences, with approximately 43% found just once. Sequencing used blood. The receptors come from a woman between 18 and 30 years old in good health. The conserved cysteine and the conserved F or W are not part of the CDR3 here. The D gene is left open where the match is weak.

CDR3 protein,D gene,CDR3 length,J gene,V gene
ASSQAGPLDNEQF,NA,13,TRBJ2-1,TRBV4-2
ASSFPGLAGVPYNEQF,TRBD2,16,TRBJ2-1,TRBV5-6
ASNSGRNYNEQF,NA,12,TRBJ2-1,TRBV6-2/TRBV6-3
ASSGSGLADTDTQY,TRBD2,14,TRBJ2-3,TRBV2
ASSLSVEGMQETQY,NA,14,TRBJ2-5,TRBV7-7
ASSERGTNTGELF,TRBD2,13,TRBJ2-2,TRBV5-1
ASSPLRASGLF,TRBD2,11,TRBJ2-1,TRBV7-9
SVRVGGSNQPQH,NA,12,TRBJ1-5,TRBV29-1
SARDRDGYDEQY,NA,12,TRBJ2-7,TRBV20-1
ASSHGAVWEGGYT,NA,13,TRBJ1-2,TRBV6-6
ASSANRASYEQY,NA,12,TRBJ2-7,TRBV9
ASSFRQGARDEQY,TRBD1,13,NA,TRBV5-1
ASSQDSGGSLSSYNEQF,NA,17,TRBJ2-1,TRBV4-3
ASSFEGAMRYT,TRBD1,11,TRBJ1-2,TRBV7-2
ASGQEFVAGGTDTQY,TRBD2,15,TRBJ2-3,TRBV3-1
ASSLPGGNNQPQH,NA,13,TRBJ1-5,TRBV28
ASSVGEGGDIQY,NA,12,TRBJ2-4,TRBV9
ASSVLTGGNTEAF,TRBD1,13,TRBJ1-1,TRBV27
ASSFGPFSGVSGYT,NA,14,TRBJ1-2,TRBV7-2
ASSLAVVRY,TRBD2,9,TRBJ2-5,TRBV6-2/TRBV6-3
AWIAGTYDEQF,TRBD2,11,TRBJ2-1,TRBV30
AWSTTNANQPQH,NA,12,TRBJ1-5,TRBV30
ATSEGGGGNQPQH,NA,13,TRBJ1-5,TRBV24-1
ASSQWTYPQY,NA,10,TRBJ2-3,TRBV4-1
ASSHLRDPTHNEQF,NA,14,TRBJ2-1,TRBV27
ASSALDRGEQY,TRBD1,11,TRBJ2-7,TRBV7-2
ATRLGPNQPQH,NA,11,TRBJ1-5,TRBV15
ASTHRGGGDTQY,NA,12,TRBJ2-3,TRBV12-3/TRBV12-4
ASSYSGRGGDNEQF,TRBD2,14,TRBJ2-1,TRBV6-5
ASSKGGDRWFQINEQY,NA,16,TRBJ2-7,TRBV21-1
ASSYMIRGGTYNEQF,NA,15,TRBJ2-1,TRBV6-2/TRBV6-3
SAQKRILQETQY,NA,12,TRBJ2-5,TRBV20-1
ASSLMAPEYQY,NA,11,TRBJ2-7,TRBV5-1
ASSQPSNTQY,NA,10,TRBJ2-3,TRBV3-1
ATSDGTSENTGELF,TRBD2,14,TRBJ2-2,TRBV24-1
ASSPSGGFETQY,TRBD2,12,TRBJ2-5,TRBV10-2
ASSPSPGQIQAF,NA,12,TRBJ1-1,TRBV6-5
SARDPKQGSIPLAEF,NA,15,TRBJ2-1,TRBV20-1
AISQDRGFQETQY,TRBD1,13,TRBJ2-5,TRBV10-3
ASITGGTRDEQY,TRBD2,12,NA,TRBV28
ASSVDGRGNQPQH,NA,13,TRBJ1-5,TRBV9
ASSPIGSTDTQY,NA,12,TRBJ2-3,TRBV4-3
ASSITLGKLF,NA,10,TRBJ1-4,TRBV12-3/TRBV12-4
ASSLDRGLAF,TRBD1,10,TRBJ1-1,TRBV13
ASRKGQGRIYEQY,TRBD1,13,TRBJ2-7,TRBV27